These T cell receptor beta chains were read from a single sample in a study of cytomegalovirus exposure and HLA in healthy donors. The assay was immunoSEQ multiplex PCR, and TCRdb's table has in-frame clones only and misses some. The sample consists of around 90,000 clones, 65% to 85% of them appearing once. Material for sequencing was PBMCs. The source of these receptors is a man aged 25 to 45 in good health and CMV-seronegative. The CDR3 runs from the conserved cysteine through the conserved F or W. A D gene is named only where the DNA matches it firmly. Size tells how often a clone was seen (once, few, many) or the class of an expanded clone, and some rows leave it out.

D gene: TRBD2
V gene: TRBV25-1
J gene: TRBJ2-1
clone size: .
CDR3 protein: CASRGAGTTGNEQFF
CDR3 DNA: TGTGCCAGCAGAGGGGCAGGGACTACGGGGAATGAGCAGTTCTTC

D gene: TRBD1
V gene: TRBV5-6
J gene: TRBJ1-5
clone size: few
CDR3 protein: CASSLGQGGNQPQHF
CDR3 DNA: TGTGCCAGCAGCCTGGGACAGGGGGGCAATCAGCCCCAGCATTTT

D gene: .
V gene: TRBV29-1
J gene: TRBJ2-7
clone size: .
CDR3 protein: CSVDGQGMYEQYF
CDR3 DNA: TGCAGCGTTGATGGTCAGGGCATGTACGAGCAGTACTTC

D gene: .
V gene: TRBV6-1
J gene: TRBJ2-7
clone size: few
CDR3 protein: CASSERRDSYEQYF
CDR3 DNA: TGTGCCAGCAGTGAAAGGAGGGATTCCTACGAGCAGTACTTC

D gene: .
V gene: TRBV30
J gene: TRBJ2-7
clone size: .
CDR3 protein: CAWTYDSSYEQYF
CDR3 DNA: TGTGCCTGGACCTACGACAGTTCCTACGAGCAGTACTTC

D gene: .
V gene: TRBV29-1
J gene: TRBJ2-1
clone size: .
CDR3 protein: CSVEDFREAYNEQFF
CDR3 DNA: TGCAGCGTTGAAGATTTCAGGGAGGCCTACAATGAGCAGTTCTTC

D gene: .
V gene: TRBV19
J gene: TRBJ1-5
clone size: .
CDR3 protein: CASSTAGSSNQPQHF
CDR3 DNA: TGTGCCAGTAGTACCGCAGGGTCCTCCAATCAGCCCCAGCATTTT

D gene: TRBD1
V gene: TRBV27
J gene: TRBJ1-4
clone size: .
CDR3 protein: CASSPSGTGGREKLFF
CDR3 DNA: TGTGCCAGCAGTCCCTCCGGGACAGGGGGGCGAGAAAAACTGTTTTTT

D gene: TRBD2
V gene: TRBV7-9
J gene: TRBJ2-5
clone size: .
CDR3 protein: CASSAERGRETQYF
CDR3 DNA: TGTGCCAGCAGCGCCGAGCGGGGCAGGGAGACCCAGTACTTC

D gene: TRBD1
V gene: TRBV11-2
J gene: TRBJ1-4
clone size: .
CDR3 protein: CASSSRQGATNEKLFF
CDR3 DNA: TGTGCCAGCAGCTCCCGACAGGGAGCAACTAATGAAAAACTGTTTTTT

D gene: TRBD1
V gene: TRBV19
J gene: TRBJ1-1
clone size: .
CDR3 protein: CASSTKGAEDTEAFF
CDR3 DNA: TGTGCCAGTAGTACGAAGGGGGCTGAGGACACTGAAGCTTTCTTT

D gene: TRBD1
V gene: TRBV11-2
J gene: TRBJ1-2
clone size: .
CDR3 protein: CASSVTPGGYGYTF
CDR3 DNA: TGTGCCAGCAGCGTTACCCCAGGGGGCTATGGCTACACCTTC

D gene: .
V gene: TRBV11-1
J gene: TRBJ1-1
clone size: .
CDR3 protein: CASSFFSGAEAFF
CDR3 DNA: TGTGCCAGCAGCTTCTTTTCCGGGGCTGAAGCTTTCTTT

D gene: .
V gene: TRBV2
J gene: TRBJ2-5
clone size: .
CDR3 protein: CASSYVEETQYF
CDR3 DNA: TGTGCCAGCAGTTATGTGGAGGAGACCCAGTACTTC

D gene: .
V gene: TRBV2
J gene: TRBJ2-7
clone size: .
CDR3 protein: CASRRGKASGEQYF
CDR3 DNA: TGTGCCAGCAGAAGGGGCAAAGCGTCAGGCGAGCAGTACTTC

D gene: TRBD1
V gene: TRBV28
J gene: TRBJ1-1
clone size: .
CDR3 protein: CASFDTGENTEAFF
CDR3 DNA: TGTGCCAGTTTTGATACAGGGGAGAACACTGAAGCTTTCTTT

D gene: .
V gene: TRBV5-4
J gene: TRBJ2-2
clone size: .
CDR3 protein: CASSFSRNTGELFF
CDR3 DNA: TGTGCCAGCAGCTTCTCGCGGAACACCGGGGAGCTGTTTTTT

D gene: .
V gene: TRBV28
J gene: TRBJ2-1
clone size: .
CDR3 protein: CASSVSQGYNEQFF
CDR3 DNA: TGTGCCAGCAGTGTATCACAGGGATACAATGAGCAGTTCTTC